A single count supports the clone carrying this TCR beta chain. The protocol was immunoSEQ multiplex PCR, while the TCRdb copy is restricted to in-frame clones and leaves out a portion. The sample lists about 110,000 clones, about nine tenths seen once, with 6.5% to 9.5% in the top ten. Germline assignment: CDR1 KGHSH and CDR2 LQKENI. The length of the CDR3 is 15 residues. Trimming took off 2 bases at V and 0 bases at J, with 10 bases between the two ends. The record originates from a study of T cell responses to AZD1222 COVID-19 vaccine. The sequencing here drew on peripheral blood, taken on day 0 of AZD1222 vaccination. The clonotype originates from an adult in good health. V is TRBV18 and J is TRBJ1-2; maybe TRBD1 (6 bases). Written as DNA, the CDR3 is TGTGCCAGCTCACCATATGAGGGGGCTAACTATGGCTACACCTTC. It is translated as CASSPYEGANYGYTF.